The 32 T cell receptor beta chains below come from one sample, sequenced in a study of shared clonotypes between healthy human individuals. Sequencing was performed with immunoSEQ multiplex PCR; in TCRdb, only in-frame clones are kept and a portion is missing. Among 2 million to 2.5 million clones listed, 90% to 97% were seen once. Sequencing used naive CD4+ T cells sorted from blood. Subset of the sample: CD45RA+ positively selected. The receptors derive from a young man in good health.

The DNA for the CDR3 is TGTGCCAGCAGCCAAGTTGGTCCAGCTTTCTTT. Protein: CASSQVGPAFF. V and J are TRBV4-2 and TRBJ1-1; D is ambiguous. V lost 1 base and J lost 10, with 7 bases in between. The length of the CDR3 is 11 residues. Germline loops: CDR1 LGHNA, CDR2 YNFKEQ.

The J gene is TRBJ1-5, the V gene TRBV28; TRBD1 matches at 7 bases. V lost 7 bases and J lost 0; bases outside the gene matches: 12. This CDR3 spans 17 amino acids. Germline CDR1 MDHEN, CDR2 SYDVKM. This CDR3 is CASKKTSGTVSNQPQHF. For the CDR3, the DNA is TGTGCCAGCAAGAAGACCTCCGGGACAGTTAGCAATCAGCCCCAGCATTTT.

The chain recombines TRBV2 with TRBJ1-2; D gene ambiguous. The CDR3 runs to 15 residues. V lost 4 bases and J lost 2, with 14 bases in between. Germline V CDR1 and CDR2: SNHLY, FYNNEI. The DNA of the CDR3 is TGTGCCAGCAGTGGTTACAGCCTACTAAACTATGGCTACACCTTC. This translates into CASSGYSLLNYGYTF.

The chain has TRBV19 and TRBJ1-1, with 7 bases identical to TRBD1. This CDR3 spans 15 amino acids. J lost 1 base, V lost 6 bases, and 8 bases had no gene match. In germline, CDR1 is LNHDA, CDR2 SQIVND (reference sequence). Written as DNA, the CDR3 is TGTGCCAGTAGCGAGGGACAGCCCGGGAACACTGAAGCTTTCTTT. Its translation: CASSEGQPGNTEAFF.

A single count supports this clone. J is TRBJ2-5 and V is TRBV19, with D tentatively TRBD2 (6 bases). Germline V gives CDR1 LNHDA, CDR2 SQIVND (reference sequence). V was cut by 5 bases and J by 2 bases, with 12 bases left in between. The CDR3 has 14 amino acids. The DNA of the CDR3 is TGTGCCAGTAGTGGCGGGACGAAGCAAGAGACCCAGTACTTC. Protein sequence: CASSGGTKQETQYF.

The chain employs TRBV6-1 and TRBJ2-7, with D perhaps assigned TRBD1 or TRBD2 (5 bases each). This CDR3 has 15 amino acids. The germline CDR1 and CDR2 sequences are MNHNS and SASEGT. Trimming left V 4 bases short and J 4 bases short, with 17 bases between. CDR3 region: CASSVRGRPLYEQYF. For the CDR3, the DNA is TGTGCCAGCAGTGTTCGGGGACGACCCCTTTACGAGCAGTACTTC.

The chain couples TRBV7-2 to TRBJ1-5; 9 bases are shared with TRBD1. CDR1 is SGHTA, CDR2 FQGNSA, per germline. V lost 6 bases, J lost 6 bases, and 6 bases stayed unmatched. This CDR3 spans 14 amino acids. The CDR3 protein is CASSPGTGLQPQHF. The CDR3 bases are TGTGCCAGCAGTCCCGGGACAGGGCTTCAGCCCCAGCATTTT.

The chain couples TRBV5-1 to TRBJ2-5; D not certain. Trimming removed 2 bases at V and 2 bases at J, with 10 bases between. The CDR3 has 14 residues. In germline, CDR1 is SGHRS, CDR2 YFSETQ. The CDR3 reads CASSFGTNQETQYF. CDR3 sequence (DNA): TGCGCCAGCAGCTTTGGAACGAATCAAGAGACCCAGTACTTC. The full variable domain, completed using reference TRBV5-1 and TRBJ2-5, is KAGVTQTPRYLIKTRGQQVTLSCSPISGHRSVSWYQQTPGQGLQFLFEYFSETQRNKGNFPGRFSGRQFSNSRSEMNVSTLELGDSALYLCASSFGTNQETQYFGPGTRLLVL.

This chain uses TRBV7-3 with TRBJ2-7; 11 bases are shared with TRBD2. The CDR3 is 20 residues long. Losses at the gene ends were 5 bases for V and 2 bases for J; bases not matched to a gene: 20. CDR1 SGHTA and CDR2 FQGTGA come from the germline V gene. As DNA, the CDR3 is TGTGCCAGCAGCCCATTTCCCGAAACCCATAGCGGGGGGGCTGCCTACGAGCAGTACTTC. It translates to CASSPFPETHSGGAAYEQYF. The variable domain in full, completed from reference TRBV7-3 and TRBJ2-7, reads GAGVSQTPSNKVTEKGKYVELRCDPISGHTALYWYRQSLGQGPEFLIYFQGTGAADDSGLPNDRFFAVRPEGSVSTLKIQRTERGDSAVYLCASSPFPETHSGGAAYEQYFGPGTRLTVT.

Concerning this clone: Other DNA sequences in this specimen translate into the identical CDR3. The CDR3 sequence is CASSQGQGVGEQYF. The CDR3 DNA follows: TGTGCCAGCTCGCAGGGACAGGGTGTAGGGGAGCAGTACTTC. The chain joins TRBV18 to TRBJ2-7, with 9 bases aligning to TRBD1. CDR1 and CDR2 from the germline V gene are KGHSH and LQKENI. V lost 6 bases and J lost 7; bases outside the gene matches: 10. The CDR3 consists of 14 residues.

A single count supports this clone. This chain connects TRBV5-1 to TRBJ1-6; 8 nucleotides match TRBD1. This CDR3 has 15 residues. Germline values: CDR1 SGHRS, CDR2 YFSETQ. The ends lost 3 bases at V and 11 bases at J; junction bases unmatched: 10. The CDR3 coding sequence is TGCGCCAGCAGCTCCCTAGACAGGGGAAACGCACCCCTCCACTTT. Its translation is CASSSLDRGNAPLHF.

J is TRBJ2-2 and V is TRBV7-2; unclear D gene. V gave up 3 bases and J gave up 9 bases, with 11 bases separating them. Germline V gene sequence: CDR1 SGHTA, CDR2 FQGNSA. The CDR3 is 13 residues long. CDR3 sequence reads: CASSFQLGRELFF. The CDR3, as DNA: TGTGCCAGCAGCTTTCAGCTGGGGAGGGAGCTGTTTTTT.

This clone is a singleton in its sample. The chain couples TRBV7-9 to TRBJ2-5; TRBD1 aligns across 7 bases. V lost 5 bases, J lost 3 bases, and 9 bases stayed unmatched. From germline, CDR1 is SEHNR and CDR2 FQNEAQ (reference sequence). The CDR3 loop spans 15 amino acids. This CDR3 is CASSPTGTEKETQYF. CDR3 nucleotide sequence: TGTGCCAGCAGCCCCACCGGGACAGAAAAAGAGACCCAGTACTTC. The full variable domain, its missing parts supplied by reference TRBV7-9 and TRBJ2-5, is DTGVSQNPRHKITKRGQNVTFRCDPISEHNRLYWYRQTLGQGPEFLTYFQNEAQLEKSRLLSDRFSAERPKGSFSTLEIQRTEQGDSAMYLCASSPTGTEKETQYFGPGTRLLVL.

CDR3 sequence reads: CASSTSSGNGEQFF. CDR3 coding DNA: TGTGCCAGCAGTACCTCGTCTGGGAATGGTGAGCAGTTCTTC. This chain joins TRBV6-6 and TRBJ2-1; D gene unclear. Trimming left V 5 bases short and J 9 bases short, with 17 bases between. This CDR3 spans 14 amino acids. CDR1 is MNHNY and CDR2 is SVGAGI in the germline V gene (reference sequence).

The chain combines TRBV25-1 with TRBJ1-1, with a tentative D call TRBD1 (5 bases). This CDR3 comprises 14 residues. Germline CDR1 reads MGHDK; CDR2 reads SYGVNS. Deletions cut 2 bases from V and 1 base from J, with 8 bases between. The CDR3 DNA is TGTGCCAGCAGTGAAGCAGGGAAGAACACTGAAGCTTTCTTT. This encodes CASSEAGKNTEAFF.

CDR3 sequence: CASSLRAGADTQYF. For the CDR3, the DNA is TGTGCCAGCAGCCTCCGAGCCGGGGCAGATACGCAGTATTTT. The chain carries TRBV9 and TRBJ2-3; D is possibly TRBD2 (5 bases). Trimming stripped 4 bases from V and 4 bases from J, with 13 bases between. The germline gives CDR1 SGDLS, CDR2 YYNGEE. The CDR3 loop spans 14 amino acids.

The V gene is TRBV28, the J gene TRBJ2-6; D gene unclear. V lost 6 bases and J 0 bases, leaving 12 bases between the germline ends. CDR3 size: 16 residues. Germline V lookup: CDR1 MDHEN, CDR2 SYDVKM. CDR3 region: CASRGPVGSGANVLTF. In DNA form, the CDR3 reads TGTGCCAGCAGAGGACCAGTAGGCTCTGGGGCCAACGTCCTGACTTTC.

The chain links TRBV5-1 to TRBJ2-1; TRBD2 matches at 9 bases. Germline trimming cut 5 bases from V and 0 bases from J; bases unmatched to any gene: 3. This CDR3 comprises 15 residues. Germline CDR1 SGHRS, CDR2 YFSETQ. CDR3 DNA: TGCGCCAGCAGTCTAGCGGGACCCTCCTACAATGAGCAGTTCTTC. Translation gives CASSLAGPSYNEQFF.

The rearrangement joins TRBV7-3 to TRBJ2-5; the match to TRBD2 covers 13 bases. This CDR3 contains 16 residues. Germline loops: CDR1 SGHTA, CDR2 FQGTGA. V shed 4 bases and J 5 bases; nucleotides not matched to a gene: 7. The CDR3 sequence is CASSSGTSGVGETQYF. DNA of the CDR3: TGTGCCAGCAGCTCAGGGACTAGCGGGGTCGGGGAGACCCAGTACTTC.

This sequence joins TRBV19 and TRBJ1-5; 8 bases map to TRBD1. The trim removed 3 bases at V and 5 bases at J, leaving 15 bases unmatched. The CDR3 has 18 residues. Germline lookup yields CDR1 LNHDA and CDR2 SQIVND (reference sequence). CDR3 nucleotide sequence: TGTGCCAGTAGTATGAATATCGTTCTGACAGGGGACGATCAGCCCCAGCATTTT. Its protein is CASSMNIVLTGDDQPQHF.

The chain joins TRBV4-1 to TRBJ1-6; 12 nucleotides align to TRBD1. V trimming: 2 bases; J trimming: 7 bases; junction bases outside the gene matches: 3. CDR1 MGHRA and CDR2 YSYEKL come from the germline V gene. There are 16 residues in the CDR3. CDR3 protein: CASSQPGQGANSPLHF. The CDR3 nucleotides read TGCGCCAGCAGCCAACCGGGACAGGGGGCAAATTCACCCCTCCACTTT.

The rearrangement joins TRBV5-4 to TRBJ2-1; 11 bases align to TRBD2. Germline lookup yields CDR1 SGHNT and CDR2 YYREEE (reference sequence). This CDR3 spans 16 amino acids. The J segment lost 10 bases and the V segment lost 4 bases, leaving 13 bases of the junction unmatched. As DNA, the CDR3 is TGTGCCAGCAGCGCAGGACTAGCGGGCGCGACGCGGGAGCAGTTCTTC. The encoded protein is CASSAGLAGATREQFF.

This clone showed up just once. CDR3 region: CASSSLGGETQYF. CDR3 nucleotide sequence: TGTGCCAGCAGCTCACTAGGGGGGGAGACCCAGTACTTC. J is TRBJ2-5 and V is TRBV7-9; D possibly matches TRBD1 or TRBD2 (6 bases each). V lost 4 bases and J 5 bases, leaving 11 bases between the germline ends. The V gene's germline CDR1 is SEHNR and CDR2 FQNEAQ (reference sequence). This CDR3 spans 13 amino acids.

The V call is TRBV9, the J call TRBJ1-3; 7 positions agree with TRBD1. CDR3 size: 15 residues. V lost 5 bases, J lost 1 base, and 6 bases stayed unmatched. Germline values: CDR1 SGDLS, CDR2 YYNGEE. The chain's CDR3 is CASSLTQGSGNTIYF. In nucleotides, the CDR3 is TGTGCCAGCAGTTTGACACAGGGGTCTGGAAACACCATATATTTT. Combining the CDR3 with reference TRBV9 and TRBJ1-3 gives the whole variable domain DSGVTQTPKHLITATGQRVTLRCSPRSGDLSVYWYQQSLDQGLQFLIQYYNGEERAKGNILERFSAQQFPDLHSELNLSSLELGDSALYFCASSLTQGSGNTIYFGEGSWLTVV.

The chain has TRBV7-2 and TRBJ2-3, with TRBD1 matching over 10 bases. V gave up 1 base and J gave up 6 bases; unmatched junction bases: 7. In germline, CDR1 is SGHTA, CDR2 FQGNSA. The CDR3 has 16 amino acids. The CDR3 sequence: CASSLVGQGRRDTQYF. CDR3 DNA sequence: TGTGCCAGCAGCTTAGTGGGACAGGGGAGGAGGGATACGCAGTATTTT.

V and J are TRBV6-6 and TRBJ1-1; 7 bases are shared with TRBD1. Germline CDR1 is MNHNY and CDR2 is SVGAGI (reference sequence). The CDR3 is 15 residues long. V lost 2 bases and J lost 3; bases outside the gene matches: 6. The CDR3 loop is CASSYPAQGDTEAFF. DNA of the CDR3: TGTGCCAGCAGTTACCCGGCTCAGGGGGACACTGAAGCTTTCTTT.

To note about this clone: One junction end does not reproduce the germline sequence, and a read error may be involved. V and J are TRBV7-7 and TRBJ1-3; D unresolved. The germline V gene has CDR1 SSHAT and CDR2 FNYEAQ (reference sequence). This CDR3 comprises 16 residues. Here the CDR3 DNA reads TGTGCTAGCAGCCCCCCCGGATCCCGCTCTGGAAACACCATATATTTT. This gives the protein CASSPPGSRSGNTIYF.

The V gene is TRBV5-4, the J gene TRBJ2-2; D possibly uses TRBD1 or TRBD2 (5 bases each). Deletions cut 7 bases from V and 2 bases from J, with 15 bases between. Germline V lookup: CDR1 SGHNT, CDR2 YYREEE (reference sequence). This CDR3 comprises 15 residues. The CDR3 bases are TGTGCCAGCGACCATCGAGGGGTAAACACCGGGGAGCTGTTTTTT. Encoded protein: CASDHRGVNTGELFF.

This rearrangement joins TRBV4-1 to TRBJ1-2, with D perhaps TRBD1 (6 bases). The CDR3 covers 15 residues. In germline, CDR1 is MGHRA, CDR2 YSYEKL. V was trimmed by 1 base and J by 2 bases, leaving 11 bases between them. This chain's CDR3 is CASSQVGASNYGYTF. The CDR3 region has the DNA TGCGCCAGCAGCCAAGTGGGGGCATCCAACTATGGCTACACCTTC.

The chain uses TRBV6-5 and TRBJ1-2; weak D call: TRBD1 (6 bases). Germline CDR1 MNHEY, CDR2 SVGAGI. The ends were cut back, 6 bases at V and 6 bases at J, with 17 bases in the middle. CDR3 size: 14 residues. CDR3 loop: CASSSRSRGNGYTF. The DNA for the CDR3 is TGTGCCAGCAGCTCCCGTTCGAGGGGGAATGGCTACACCTTC.

This clone occurred once. The chain joins TRBV29-1 to TRBJ1-5; no clear D gene. There are 13 residues in the CDR3. The V gene's germline CDR1 is SQVTM and CDR2 ANQGSEA. The V gene lost 7 bases and the J gene lost 7 bases, with 17 bases spanning the gap. CDR3: CSAQVGPRQPQHF. As DNA, the CDR3 is TGCAGCGCCCAGGTGGGTCCGAGGCAGCCCCAGCATTTT.

In its sample, this clone was seen once. V is TRBV11-3 and J is TRBJ2-1; D not resolved. CDR3 length equals 14 residues. With 5 bases removed from V and 8 bases from J, the gap between germline ends came to 16 bases. Germline V gene lookup returns CDR1 SGHNT and CDR2 YENEEA. The CDR3: CASSPTYADHEQFF. The CDR3 bases are TGTGCCAGCAGCCCTACCTACGCGGATCATGAGCAGTTCTTC.